This T cell receptor beta chain was profiled in a study of identical twins. No donor was unhealthy or non-Caucasian. Addition of a universal primer site occurred through template switching, and cDNA carried unique molecular identifiers. TCRdb redid the calling of the 5' RACE reads with MiXCR, one entry per CDR3 protein. Among a few hundred thousand distinct CDR3 sequences listed, under 20% were seen once. General study results and limits: Cord blood's abundant beta clonotypes had fewer insertions, unlike memory repertoires. Cross-sectional statistics, not tracking of the same donors, supported the conclusions.

To note about this clonotype: Its antigen is undetermined.

This CDR3 contains 15 residues. CDR1 and CDR2 from the germline V gene are MGHRA and YSYEKL. V shed 0 bases and J shed 2 bases, with 9 bases lying between them. The chain has TRBV4-1 and TRBJ2-3; unclear D gene. The receptor comes from a man aged 45 to 65 in good health. Specimen: naive T cells sorted from blood. CDR3 amino acids: CASSQDMSDTDTQYF. The CDR3 bases are TGCGCCAGCAGCCAAGATATGAGCGACACAGATACGCAGTATTTT.